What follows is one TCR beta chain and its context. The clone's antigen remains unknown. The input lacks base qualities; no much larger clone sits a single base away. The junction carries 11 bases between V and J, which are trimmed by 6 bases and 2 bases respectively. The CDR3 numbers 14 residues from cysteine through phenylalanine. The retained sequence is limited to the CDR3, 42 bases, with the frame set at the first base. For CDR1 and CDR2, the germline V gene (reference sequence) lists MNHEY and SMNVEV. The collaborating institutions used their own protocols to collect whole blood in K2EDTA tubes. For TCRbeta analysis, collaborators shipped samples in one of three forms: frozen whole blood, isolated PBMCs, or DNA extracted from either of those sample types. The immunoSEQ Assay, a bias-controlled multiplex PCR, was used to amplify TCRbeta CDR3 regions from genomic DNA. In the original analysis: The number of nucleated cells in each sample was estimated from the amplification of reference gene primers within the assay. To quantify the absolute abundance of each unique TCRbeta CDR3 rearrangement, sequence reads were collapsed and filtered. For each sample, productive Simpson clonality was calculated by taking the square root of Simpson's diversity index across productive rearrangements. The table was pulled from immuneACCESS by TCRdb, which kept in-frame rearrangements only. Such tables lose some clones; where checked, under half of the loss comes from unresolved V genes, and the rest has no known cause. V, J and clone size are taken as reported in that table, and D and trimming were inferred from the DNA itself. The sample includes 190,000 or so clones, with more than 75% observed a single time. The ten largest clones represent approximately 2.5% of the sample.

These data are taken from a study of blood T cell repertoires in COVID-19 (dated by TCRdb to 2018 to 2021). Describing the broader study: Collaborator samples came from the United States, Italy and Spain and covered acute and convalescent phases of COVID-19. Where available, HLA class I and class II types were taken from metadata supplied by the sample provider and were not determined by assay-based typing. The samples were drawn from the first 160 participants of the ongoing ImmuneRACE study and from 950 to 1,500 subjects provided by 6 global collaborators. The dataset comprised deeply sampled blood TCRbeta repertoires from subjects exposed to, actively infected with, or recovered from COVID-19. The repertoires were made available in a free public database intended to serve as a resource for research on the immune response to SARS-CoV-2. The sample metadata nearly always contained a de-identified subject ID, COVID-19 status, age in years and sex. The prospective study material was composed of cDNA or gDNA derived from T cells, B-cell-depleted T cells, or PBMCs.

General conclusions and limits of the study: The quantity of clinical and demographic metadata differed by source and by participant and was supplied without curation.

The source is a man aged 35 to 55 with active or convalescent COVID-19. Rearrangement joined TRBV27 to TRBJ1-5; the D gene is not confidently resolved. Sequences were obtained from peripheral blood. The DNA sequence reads TGTGCCAGCAGCGGCGGCCGGGGCAATCAGCCCCAGCATTTT. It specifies CASSGGRGNQPQHF.